The T cell receptor (beta chain) described here comes from a study of blood T cell repertoires in COVID-19. Study overall: Material from acute and convalescent COVID-19 was sourced from the United States, Italy and Spain. From T cells, B-cell-depleted T cells, or PBMCs came the material, which was cDNA or gDNA.

Trimming removed 5 bases at V and 6 bases at J, with 11 bases between. CDR1 WSHSY and CDR2 SAAADI come from the germline V gene. The length of the CDR3 is 13 residues. Per the study methods: Nucleated cell counts were estimated from reference gene primer amplification. Sequencing was performed with immunoSEQ multiplex PCR; in TCRdb, only in-frame clones are kept and a portion is missing. From that table come the V and J calls and clone size; the DNA was used to work out D and trimming. The table includes around 180,000 clones, roughly nine tenths detected once. Sample: peripheral blood. This clonotype was obtained from a young woman with active or convalescent COVID-19. This chain joins TRBV10-2 and TRBJ1-5; the D is unclear. CDR3 in amino acids: CASSILLSQPQHF. CDR3 nucleotides: TGCGCCAGCAGTATCCTTCTCAGTCAGCCCCAGCATTTT.